The rows below give T cell receptor beta chains drawn from one sample of a study of cytomegalovirus exposure and HLA in healthy donors. Sequencing used immunoSEQ multiplex PCR; TCRdb keeps in-frame clones, though not all of them. The sample includes over 90,000 clones, approximately 87% seen only once; the top ten take just over 2.5%. Input material: PBMCs. These receptors all come from a man in his forties or fifties in good health and CMV-seronegative. CDR3s include the opening cysteine and the closing phenylalanine or tryptophan. Each record gives: V gene, J gene, D gene, clone size, CDR3 DNA, CDR3 protein. A D gene is named only where the DNA matches it firmly. A clone size is listed for some rows: how often the clone was seen (once, few, many), or a class if it is expanded.

>TRBV18|TRBJ1-1|TRBD1|once
TGTGCCAGCTCCCAGACAGGGTACACGAACACTGAAGCTTTCTTT
CASSQTGYTNTEAFF
>TRBV7-2|TRBJ2-7|-|-
TGTGCCAGCAGCACCATGACGGGAGACTACGAGCAGTACTTC
CASSTMTGDYEQYF
>TRBV27|TRBJ2-1|-|-
TGTGCCAGCAGGTCCAGTGGGGGCTGGTGGAATGAGCAGTTCTTC
CASRSSGGWWNEQFF
>TRBV7-8|TRBJ2-1|-|-
TGTGCCAGCAGTCACCTTCAGGGGTTAACCTACAATGAGCAGTTCTTC
CASSHLQGLTYNEQFF
>TRBV4-3|TRBJ2-3|-|-
TGCGCCAGCAGCCAAATGGGGGGGCGAGGAGATACGCAGTATTTT
CASSQMGGRGDTQYF
>TRBV4-2|TRBJ1-1|-|-
TGTGCCAGCAGCTTGCCAGGGGCCTCGAACACTGAAGCTTTCTTT
CASSLPGASNTEAFF
>TRBV5-1|TRBJ2-7|-|-
TGCGCCAGCAGCTTGGGACCAGGTCGACACGAGCAGTACTTC
CASSLGPGRHEQYF
>TRBV19|TRBJ2-3|TRBD2|-
TGTGCCAGTAGTGTACTAGCGGGGATCACAGATACGCAGTATTTT
CASSVLAGITDTQYF
>TRBV7-3|TRBJ2-2|TRBD2|-
TGTGCCAGCAGGAGCCGGACTAGCGGGGCCGGGGAGCTGTTTTTT
CASRSRTSGAGELFF
>TRBV9|TRBJ2-2|-|-
TGTGCCAGCAGCGTGGGAGAAACCGGGGAGCTGTTTTTT
CASSVGETGELFF
>TRBV5-1|TRBJ2-6|-|-
TGCGCCAGCAGCTTGATCGGGGACTCTGGGGCCAACGTCCTGACTTTC
CASSLIGDSGANVLTF
>TRBV5-1|TRBJ1-1|TRBD1|-
TGCGCCAGCAGCCGTTCGACAGGGGAGGATACTGAAGCTTTCTTT
CASSRSTGEDTEAFF
>TRBV7-8|TRBJ1-5|-|-
TGTGCCAGCAGCCATGGCAGTCAGCCCCAGCATTTT
CASSHGSQPQHF
>TRBV7-2|TRBJ1-5|-|once
TGTGCCAGCACCGGGACTTTCAACCAACCCCAGCATTTT
CASTGTFNQPQHF
>TRBV5-1|TRBJ1-2|TRBD1|-
TGCGCCAGCAGCTTCCCGGGACAGAACTATGGCTACACCTTC
CASSFPGQNYGYTF
>TRBV19|TRBJ1-5|TRBD1|-
TGTGCCAGTAGTATAGGGACAGGGCCGGAGCCCCAGCATTTT
CASSIGTGPEPQHF
>TRBV30|TRBJ1-1|-|-
TGTGCCTGTGAGAGCGTCATGAACACTGAAGCTTTCTTT
CACESVMNTEAFF
>TRBV7-2|TRBJ1-2|-|-
TGTGCCAGCAGCTTAGACAGGGCTGGCTACACCTTC
CASSLDRAGYTF
>TRBV27|TRBJ1-5|-|-
TGTGCCAGCACCAACGGGGGTAGCAATCAGCCCCAGCATTTT
CASTNGGSNQPQHF
>TRBV5-1|TRBJ1-1|-|-
TGCGCCAGCAGCTCGGAGGTGGGGGGAGAGGCTTTCTTT
CASSSEVGGEAFF
>TRBV5-4|TRBJ2-3|-|few
TGTGCCTCCCTAGACAGGCCAGGGCCCGGCACAGATACGCAGTATTTT
CASLDRPGPGTDTQYF
>TRBV19|TRBJ1-1|TRBD1|-
TGTGCCAGTAGTACAAGGACAGGGAACACTGAAGCTTTCTTT
CASSTRTGNTEAFF
>TRBV5-1|TRBJ2-4|-|once
TGCGCCAGCAGCTCCTCTTCCGGCTCGGGAAACATTCAGTACTTC
CASSSSSGSGNIQYF